The rows below give T cell receptor beta chains drawn from one sample of a study of CD8+ T cells in alopecia areata. Sequencing used immunoSEQ multiplex PCR; TCRdb keeps in-frame clones, though not all of them. The profile shows some 56,000 clones, 96% of them singletons. Material: CD8+ T cells sorted from blood, obtained at week 0. These receptors came from a human donor with alopecia areata. CDR3s include the opening cysteine and the closing phenylalanine or tryptophan. A D gene is named only where the DNA matches it firmly. The size entry is marked missing in some rows and otherwise reads once, few, many or a size class.

D gene,clone size,V gene,J gene,CDR3 protein,CDR3 DNA
NA,NA,TRBV6-5,TRBJ1-2,CASMEKDSEAYGYTF,TGTGCCAGCATGGAGAAAGACAGTGAGGCCTATGGCTACACCTTC
NA,NA,TRBV23-1,TRBJ1-5,CASPYSRPSNQPQHF,TGCGCCAGCCCCTACTCGCGGCCTAGCAATCAGCCCCAGCATTTT
NA,once,TRBV11-1,TRBJ2-2,CASSSDTGELFF,TGTGCCAGCAGCTCCGACACCGGGGAGCTGTTTTTT
TRBD2,NA,TRBV7-9,TRBJ2-1,CASSTSGGSSNEQFF,TGTGCCAGCAGCACTAGCGGGGGGTCGTCAAATGAGCAGTTCTTC
TRBD1,NA,TRBV7-9,TRBJ1-1,CASSKQRAGGNTEAFF,TGTGCCAGCAGCAAACAAAGGGCAGGGGGGAACACTGAAGCTTTCTTT
TRBD1,NA,TRBV7-3,TRBJ1-1,CASSLNPGGTEAFF,TGTGCCAGCAGCTTAAATCCAGGGGGCACTGAAGCTTTCTTT
NA,NA,TRBV5-1,TRBJ2-3,CASSLDGRADTQYF,TGCGCCAGCAGCTTGGATGGGCGCGCAGATACGCAGTATTTT
NA,NA,TRBV27,TRBJ2-7,CASSLEGGGYEQYF,TGTGCCAGCAGTTTAGAAGGCGGCGGCTACGAGCAGTACTTC
TRBD2,NA,TRBV7-9,TRBJ2-3,CASYAAGGGADTQYF,TGTGCCTCTTACGCCGCGGGCGGGGGGGCAGATACGCAGTATTTT
TRBD2,NA,TRBV7-2,TRBJ2-3,CASSSLAGASTDTQYF,TGTGCCAGCAGCTCACTAGCGGGGGCGAGCACAGATACGCAGTATTTT
NA,once,TRBV19,TRBJ2-3,CASSATLVVTQYF,TGTGCCAGTAGTGCGACACTAGTCGTTACGCAGTATTTT
NA,once,TRBV13,TRBJ1-6,CASSLGGPSSYNSPLHF,TGTGCCAGCAGCTTAGGAGGCCCCAGCTCCTATAATTCACCCCTCCACTTT
NA,NA,TRBV5-1,TRBJ2-1,CASSVRTGDNEQFF,TGCGCCAGCAGCGTGAGGACCGGTGACAATGAGCAGTTCTTC
NA,once,TRBV4-2,TRBJ2-3,CASSQEGASTDTQYF,TGTGCCAGCAGCCAAGAAGGGGCCAGCACAGATACGCAGTATTTT
NA,NA,TRBV2,TRBJ1-1,CASSEAVTVEAFF,TGTGCCAGCAGTGAAGCGGTGACAGTGGAAGCTTTCTTT
TRBD1,NA,TRBV6-1,TRBJ2-2,CASSETGVRWATGELFF,TGTGCCAGCAGTGAAACAGGGGTTCGATGGGCCACCGGGGAGCTGTTTTTT
TRBD2,NA,TRBV4-3,TRBJ2-5,CASSWGLAAEETQYF,TGCGCCAGCAGCTGGGGACTAGCGGCAGAAGAGACCCAGTACTTC
TRBD2,NA,TRBV4-1,TRBJ2-4,CASSQFEAGGAVKNIQYF,TGCGCCAGCAGCCAATTCGAAGCCGGGGGGGCAGTCAAAAACATTCAGTACTTC
NA,NA,TRBV2,TRBJ1-5,CASSEFSGSNQPQHF,TGTGCCAGCAGTGAATTTTCAGGGAGCAATCAGCCCCAGCATTTT
NA,NA,TRBV5-6,TRBJ2-7,CASSYRDITYEQYF,TGTGCCAGCAGCTACCGGGATATAACCTACGAGCAGTACTTC
TRBD1,NA,TRBV6-5,TRBJ2-7,CASSTGTGREQYF,TGTGCCAGCAGTACCGGGACAGGGCGCGAGCAGTACTTC
NA,NA,TRBV7-6,TRBJ2-1,CASSLESNEQFF,TGTGCCAGCAGCTTAGAATCCAATGAGCAGTTCTTC
NA,once,TRBV27,TRBJ2-6,CASSLHLGSGASSGANVLTF,TGTGCCAGCAGTTTACATCTGGGGTCAGGGGCCAGCTCTGGGGCCAACGTCCTGACTTTC
NA,NA,TRBV5-4,TRBJ2-6,CASSLVDSGANVLTF,TGTGCCAGCAGCTTGGTCGATTCCGGGGCCAACGTCCTGACTTTC
NA,NA,TRBV6-4,TRBJ2-7,CASMSHEGDEQYF,TGTGCCAGCATGAGTCATGAAGGCGACGAGCAGTACTTC
TRBD1,NA,TRBV10-2,TRBJ2-7,CASKTRQGLTYEQYF,TGCGCCAGCAAAACAAGACAGGGGCTCACCTACGAGCAGTACTTC
NA,once,TRBV19,TRBJ2-1,CASSAPSGPYLYNEQFF,TGTGCCAGTAGTGCCCCCTCAGGGCCTTACCTCTACAATGAGCAGTTCTTC
NA,NA,TRBV15,TRBJ2-2,CATSPGGLNTGELFF,TGTGCCACCAGCCCTGGCGGGTTGAACACCGGGGAGCTGTTTTTT
TRBD2,once,TRBV30,TRBJ2-7,CAWKTREGGDEQYF,TGTGCCTGGAAGACCAGGGAGGGAGGTGACGAGCAGTACTTC
NA,once,TRBV25-1,TRBJ2-2,CASRHGELFF,TGTGCCAGCCGCCACGGGGAGCTGTTTTTT
NA,NA,TRBV6-5,TRBJ2-7,CASSPGGGGPYEQYF,TGTGCCAGCAGCCCCGGTGGAGGGGGGCCCTACGAGCAGTACTTC
TRBD1,NA,TRBV19,TRBJ1-2,CASSMEDRDYGYTF,TGTGCCAGTAGTATGGAAGACAGGGACTATGGCTACACCTTC
TRBD1,NA,TRBV4-1,TRBJ1-5,CASSQEGGQPQHF,TGCGCCAGCAGCCAAGAAGGGGGCCAGCCCCAGCATTTT
NA,NA,TRBV30,TRBJ2-3,CAWSNPDTQYF,TGTGCCTGGAGTAACCCAGATACGCAGTATTTT
TRBD1,NA,TRBV5-4,TRBJ2-3,CASSIGTGRADTQYF,TGTGCCAGCAGCATCGGGACAGGGAGGGCAGATACGCAGTATTTT
NA,NA,TRBV4-2,TRBJ1-1,CASSPPFDMLNTEAFF,TGTGCCAGCAGCCCACCTTTCGACATGCTGAACACTGAAGCTTTCTTT
TRBD2,NA,TRBV9,TRBJ2-1,CASSIGTSGGLYNEQFF,TGTGCCAGCAGCATCGGGACTAGCGGGGGGCTATACAATGAGCAGTTCTTC
NA,NA,TRBV4-1,TRBJ2-1,CASSAIASGGDEQFF,TGCGCCAGCAGCGCAATAGCGAGTGGAGGCGATGAGCAGTTCTTC
TRBD1,NA,TRBV18,TRBJ1-6,CASSPRDRGIAPLHF,TGTGCCAGCTCACCCCGCGACAGGGGAATTGCACCCCTCCACTTT
NA,NA,TRBV7-9,TRBJ1-3,CASSLAIEDSGNTIYF,TGTGCCAGCAGCTTAGCGATTGAGGACTCTGGAAACACCATATATTTT
NA,once,TRBV7-2,TRBJ2-1,CASSVKPGTHGSEQFF,TGTGCCAGCAGCGTAAAACCCGGGACGCACGGATCCGAGCAGTTCTTC
TRBD2,NA,TRBV7-2,TRBJ2-3,CASSFGSGGGVNTQYF,TGTGCCAGCAGCTTCGGAAGCGGGGGAGGGGTGAATACGCAGTATTTT
NA,once,TRBV7-2,TRBJ2-3,CASSYGLTYTDTQYF,TGTGCCAGCAGCTATGGACTTACCTACACAGATACGCAGTATTTT
NA,NA,TRBV4-2,TRBJ2-2,CASSQDIGTAGELFF,TGTGCCAGCAGCCAAGATATCGGAACAGCAGGGGAGCTGTTTTTT
NA,NA,TRBV5-6,TRBJ2-3,CASSGRGAIGTDTQYF,TGTGCCAGCAGCGGCCGGGGGGCCATCGGCACAGATACGCAGTATTTT
TRBD2,NA,TRBV9,TRBJ2-1,CASSGLAGVYNEQFF,TGTGCCAGCAGCGGGCTAGCGGGGGTATACAATGAGCAGTTCTTC
TRBD2,once,TRBV7-2,TRBJ2-7,CASSPTGLAGGAYEQYF,TGTGCCAGCAGCCCTACTGGACTAGCGGGGGGAGCCTACGAGCAGTACTTC
NA,NA,TRBV9,TRBJ2-5,CASSPLGGRQETQYF,TGTGCCAGCAGCCCCTTGGGGGGCAGACAAGAGACCCAGTACTTC